A selection of T cell receptor beta chains follows, all from one sample in a study of T cell repertoires in aging, cancer and after chemotherapy. MiXCR, applied by TCRdb to the multiplex PCR reads, yields one record per CDR3 protein. The sample contains 1,400 to 1,500 distinct CDR3 sequences, 45% to 50% of which appear only once. Sequencing was done on a sample of blood. The receptor set was obtained from a human donor with a blood cancer. CDR3s include the opening cysteine and the closing phenylalanine or tryptophan.

V gene: TRBV7-2; CDR3 protein: CASSLGLAGVHEQFF
V gene: TRBV18; CDR3 protein: CASSPSTGASPLHF
V gene: TRBV6-5; CDR3 protein: CASSFEEGRGEYGYTF
V gene: TRBV20-1; CDR3 protein: CSAPPLVGGTTDTQYF
V gene: TRBV5-8; CDR3 protein: CASSLAGYTYNEQFF
V gene: TRBV27; CDR3 protein: CASSRAPGASYTF
V gene: TRBV5-4; CDR3 protein: CASSPDSSLYNSPLHF
V gene: TRBV28; CDR3 protein: CASSRAGDRGQPQHF
V gene: TRBV20-1; CDR3 protein: CSARDQARGNQPQHF
V gene: TRBV19; CDR3 protein: CASSPGQFTSSYEQYF
V gene: TRBV6-1; CDR3 protein: CASSAAGTYGNTIYF
V gene: TRBV19; CDR3 protein: CASSIGVPFYEQYF
V gene: TRBV19; CDR3 protein: CASSVTGAGANVLTF
V gene: TRBV29-1; CDR3 protein: CSAAGGSYNEQFF
V gene: TRBV29-1; CDR3 protein: CSADLDRGSDTQYF
V gene: TRBV7-6; CDR3 protein: CASSSFRSDEQYF
V gene: TRBV18; CDR3 protein: CASSPPSGKNTEAFF
V gene: TRBV6-5; CDR3 protein: CASSYESTMNSYNSPLHF
V gene: TRBV30; CDR3 protein: CAWSYTTGTNWAGELFF
V gene: TRBV5-4; CDR3 protein: CASSLGDSAFF
V gene: TRBV6-1; CDR3 protein: CASSSHGGGSSGANVLTF
V gene: TRBV29-1; CDR3 protein: CSAQEPRNTGELFF
V gene: TRBV6-5; CDR3 protein: CASSAVATDTQYF
V gene: TRBV11-1; CDR3 protein: CASSLGGSRWYYGYTF
V gene: TRBV6-1; CDR3 protein: CASSEGSRASEKLFF
V gene: TRBV15; CDR3 protein: CATSSAGEGYGYTF
V gene: TRBV12-3/TRBV12-4; CDR3 protein: CASSLIRAGELFF
V gene: TRBV5-1; CDR3 protein: CASSFFTGNTEAFF
V gene: TRBV6-5; CDR3 protein: CASSPLTPSEDEQFF
V gene: TRBV5-1; CDR3 protein: CASSPGLATDTQYF
V gene: TRBV29-1; CDR3 protein: CSAGARLNEKLFF
V gene: TRBV10-3; CDR3 protein: CAISASFEGWQFF
V gene: TRBV6-1; CDR3 protein: CAIMFGGGNEKLFF
V gene: TRBV30; CDR3 protein: CAWSYTTGELFF
V gene: TRBV6-5; CDR3 protein: CASSDSDSSDGYTF
V gene: TRBV10-3; CDR3 protein: CAISEQGAGVQPQHF
V gene: TRBV2; CDR3 protein: CATCQGGSEKLFF
V gene: TRBV12-3/TRBV12-4; CDR3 protein: CASSPWNSNNQPQHF
V gene: TRBV6-1; CDR3 protein: CASSESVYQETQYF
V gene: TRBV7-9; CDR3 protein: CASSDRGSNSPLHF
V gene: TRBV24-1; CDR3 protein: CATRLEPGDTQYF
V gene: TRBV6-1; CDR3 protein: CASGLGFRF
V gene: TRBV10-3; CDR3 protein: CAIRSGDRGTDEQFF
V gene: TRBV7-2; CDR3 protein: CASSPGLAGGGETQYF
V gene: TRBV6-1; CDR3 protein: CASSRTVERDTQYF
V gene: TRBV6-1; CDR3 protein: CAIMFGGTGAREQYF
V gene: TRBV7-2; CDR3 protein: CASSLQLSQMSFYGYTF
V gene: TRBV20-1; CDR3 protein: CSELGAGLSGAFF
V gene: TRBV28; CDR3 protein: CASSRGLSYYGYTF
V gene: TRBV4-3; CDR3 protein: CASSQTVGVGEAFF
V gene: TRBV12-3/TRBV12-4; CDR3 protein: CASSSGGALLFSTDTQYF
V gene: TRBV20-1; CDR3 protein: CSAREEERGGSYEQYF
V gene: TRBV10-1; CDR3 protein: CASSETTGLTEAFF
V gene: TRBV6-5; CDR3 protein: CASSDGLAGGYNEQFF